These T cell receptor beta chains were read from a single sample in a study of shared clonotypes between healthy human individuals. Clones were read by immunoSEQ multiplex PCR, and TCRdb kept only the in-frame ones, dropping some. The sample has around 940,000 clones, approximately 80% seen once. The sample comprised memory CD4+ T cells sorted from blood. The receptors originated from a man in his late teens or twenties in good health. CDR3s include the opening cysteine and the closing phenylalanine or tryptophan.

j_call v_call cdr3_aa
TRBJ2-2 TRBV30 CAWSVGGTGPGELFF
TRBJ2-3 TRBV6-4 CASSEQGLSTDTQYF
TRBJ1-6 TRBV9 CASSVDPNSPLHF
TRBJ2-2 TRBV4-3 CASSQELGGAGELFF
TRBJ1-5 TRBV19 CASRHAQHF
TRBJ2-7 TRBV18 CASSQGTTPYEQYF
TRBJ2-5 TRBV27 CASSKWPPGETQYF
TRBJ2-2 TRBV2 CASTLSGATGELFF
TRBJ1-5 TRBV28 CASSLGGFAGNQPQHF
TRBJ1-5 TRBV6-6 CASSYSNRGTGQPQHF
TRBJ2-2 TRBV7-2 CASSSARTGELFF
TRBJ2-3 TRBV2 CASRGTMWTQYF
TRBJ1-1 TRBV30 CAWGRGFGDTEAFF
TRBJ1-1 TRBV18 CASSQSVNTEAFF
TRBJ2-5 TRBV2 CASSGPAGGQETQYF
TRBJ2-7 TRBV18 CASSPGQTGEQYF
TRBJ1-2 TRBV7-9 CASKSGQGGFGYTF
TRBJ2-4 TRBV4-3 CASSQEWRTSGSIDIQYF
TRBJ2-2 TRBV5-1 CASSLGASATGELFF
TRBJ2-1 TRBV18 CASSPPSSTYNEQFF
TRBJ2-3 TRBV5-1 CASSLQPGAGDTQYF
TRBJ1-2 TRBV5-4 CASSFGVQFAGYTF
TRBJ2-7 TRBV20-1 CSASRTGGQYF
TRBJ2-2 TRBV18 CASSPPGGEGTGELFF
TRBJ1-3 TRBV7-9 CASRHGTGSSGNTIYF
TRBJ1-2 TRBV5-4 CASSRRDRHYGYTF
TRBJ2-5 TRBV25-1 CASSDPRGGRGQETQYF
TRBJ2-1 TRBV5-1 CASRPGTSGPEQFF
TRBJ1-1 TRBV30 CACKTQGPAFF
TRBJ1-1 TRBV27 CATRVSRNTEAFF
TRBJ2-1 TRBV18 CASSPRQGSSYNEQFF
TRBJ2-1 TRBV9 CASSAQGGSYNEQFF
TRBJ2-6 TRBV12-2 CASRRQGCGANVLTF
TRBJ2-5 TRBV5-4 CASRRQGGETQYF
TRBJ2-1 TRBV6-5 CASNGLPSYNEQFF
TRBJ1-5 TRBV11-2 CASSLDGRGLSPQHF
TRBJ2-5 TRBV18 CASSRTAEETQYF
TRBJ2-2 TRBV5-6 CASSLWIAGANTGELFF
TRBJ2-2 TRBV5-5 CASKVAGDIGELFF
TRBJ2-3 TRBV5-6 CASSFWDSTSTDTQYF
TRBJ2-7 TRBV6-5 CASRWASASSEQYF
TRBJ1-1 TRBV19 CASSIEGGGTEAFF
TRBJ2-5 TRBV30 CAVSEVETQYF
TRBJ1-2 TRBV5-1 CASSSTGTDFYGYTF
TRBJ2-1 TRBV11-2 CASSARTSGYNEQFF
TRBJ2-7 TRBV30 CAFSGETYEQYF
TRBJ2-3 TRBV11-2 CASTYGRADTQYF